This record concerns one T cell receptor beta chain sequence. Its antigen remains unidentified. The table came from immunoSEQ multiplex PCR; TCRdb's copy has only in-frame clones and leaves some out. The sample consists of about 590,000 clones, 95% to 96% of them appearing once. Germline trimming cut 11 bases from V and 3 bases from J; bases unmatched to any gene: 8. This CDR3 contains 14 residues. Per germline, CDR1 MDHEN and CDR2 SYDVKM. The data stem from a study of shared clonotypes between healthy human individuals. Study-wide results and caveats: A small donor pool kept down the genetic and exposure-history diversity that was represented. Naive subsets usually exceeded memory subsets in estimated richness.

As defined, naive CD8 cells were CD45RO-negative and positively selected for CCR7, with terminally differentiated effector memory CD45RA+ cells excluded. This receptor was taken from a woman aged 25 to 39 in good health. The sample comprised naive CD8+ T cells sorted from blood. V usage is TRBV28 and J usage is TRBJ2-1, with 9 bases that match TRBD2. The CDR3 loop reads CADGKREVYNEQFF. In DNA form, the CDR3 reads TGTGCCGACGGCAAGCGGGAGGTCTACAATGAGCAGTTCTTC.